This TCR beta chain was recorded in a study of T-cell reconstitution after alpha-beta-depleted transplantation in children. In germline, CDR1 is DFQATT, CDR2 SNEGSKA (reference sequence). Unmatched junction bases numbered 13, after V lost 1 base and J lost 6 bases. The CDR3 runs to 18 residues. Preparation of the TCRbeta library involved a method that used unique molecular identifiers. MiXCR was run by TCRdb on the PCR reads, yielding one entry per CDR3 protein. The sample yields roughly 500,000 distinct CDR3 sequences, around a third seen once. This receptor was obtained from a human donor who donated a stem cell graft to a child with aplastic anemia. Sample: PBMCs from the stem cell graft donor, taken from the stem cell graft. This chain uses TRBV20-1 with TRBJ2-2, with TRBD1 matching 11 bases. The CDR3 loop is CSARAPHPGTGGAGELFF. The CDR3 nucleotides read TGCAGTGCTAGAGCTCCCCACCCCGGGACAGGGGGTGCCGGGGAGCTGTTTTTT.